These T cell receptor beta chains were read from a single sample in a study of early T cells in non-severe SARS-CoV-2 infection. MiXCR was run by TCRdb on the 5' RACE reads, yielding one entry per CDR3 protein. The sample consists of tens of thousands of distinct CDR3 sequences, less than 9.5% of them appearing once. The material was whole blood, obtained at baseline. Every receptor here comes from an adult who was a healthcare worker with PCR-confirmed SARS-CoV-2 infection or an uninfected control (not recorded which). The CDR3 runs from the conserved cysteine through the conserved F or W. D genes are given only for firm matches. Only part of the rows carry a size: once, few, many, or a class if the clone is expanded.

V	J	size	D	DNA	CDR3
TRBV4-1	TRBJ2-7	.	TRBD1	TGCGCCAGCAGCGATTCCAGGGGGCTGTCCTACGAGCAGTACTTC	CASSDSRGLSYEQYF
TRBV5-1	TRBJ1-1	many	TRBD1	TGCGCCAGCAGACAGGGGGCCTTGAACACTGAAGCTTTCTTT	CASRQGALNTEAFF
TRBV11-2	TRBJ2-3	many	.	TGTGCCAGCAGCTTAGTTCTGCCCGGGGCGGGATATACACCTAGCACAGATACGCAGTATTTT	CASSLVLPGAGYTPSTDTQYF
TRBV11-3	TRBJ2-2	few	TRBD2	TGTGCCAGCAGCTTATCACCCGGACGGATAACTAGCGGGAGGCCACAAAACGGGGAGCTGTTTTTT	CASSLSPGRITSGRPQNGELFF
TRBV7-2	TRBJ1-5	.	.	TGTGCCAGCAGCTTACGGAGCGGAAGCAATCAGCCCCAGCATTTT	CASSLRSGSNQPQHF
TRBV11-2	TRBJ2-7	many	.	TGTGCCAGCGTCATCGGCCCGGAATACCACGAGCAGTACTTC	CASVIGPEYHEQYF
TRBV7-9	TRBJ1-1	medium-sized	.	TGTGCCAGCAGCCTACTCAACACTGAAGCTTTCTTT	CASSLLNTEAFF
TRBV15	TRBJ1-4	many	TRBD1	TGTGCCACCAGCAGCCCCCGGACAGGAGCAACTAATGAAAAACTGTTTTTT	CATSSPRTGATNEKLFF
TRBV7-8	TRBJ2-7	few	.	TGTGCCAGCAGCCGAAAAACTAAGGGACAACCCTTC	CASSRKTKGQPF
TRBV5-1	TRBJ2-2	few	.	TGCGCCAGCAGCCTAGTTGGCCCGCCCGGGGAGCTGTTTTTT	CASSLVGPPGELFF
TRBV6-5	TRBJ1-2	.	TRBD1	TGTGCCAGCAGCAAAACAGGGGGCGCCGAGGGCTACACCTTC	CASSKTGGAEGYTF
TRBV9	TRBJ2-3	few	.	TGTGCCAGCAGCGGAGGACCCCAAAGGACAGATACGCAGTATTTT	CASSGGPQRTDTQYF
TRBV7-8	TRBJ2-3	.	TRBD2	TGTGCCAGCAGCTTAGAGCGGACTAGCAGCCGCACAGATACGCAGTATTTT	CASSLERTSSRTDTQYF
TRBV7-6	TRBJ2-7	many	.	TGTGCCAGCAGCTTGGTAACCCCGGGGGACGAGCAGTACTTC	CASSLVTPGDEQYF
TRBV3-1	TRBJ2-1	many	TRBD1	TGTGCCAGCAGTCCCCGGGACAGGGGCCACAATGAGCAGTTCTTC	CASSPRDRGHNEQFF
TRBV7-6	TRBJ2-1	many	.	TGTGCCAGCAGCGCTATTCCACTAAGCCAGCAGTTCTTC	CASSAIPLSQQFF
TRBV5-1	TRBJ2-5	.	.	TGCGCCAGCAGCTTGGGTCTGCCATCCACCCAAGAGACCCAGTACTTC	CASSLGLPSTQETQYF
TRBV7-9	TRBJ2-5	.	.	TGTGCCAGCAGCCCGCAGGGGGAGACCCAGTACTTC	CASSPQGETQYF
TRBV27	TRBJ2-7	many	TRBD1	TGTGCCAGCAGTCCACGGGGACAGGAGGTCTACGAGCAGTACTTC	CASSPRGQEVYEQYF
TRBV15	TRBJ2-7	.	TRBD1	TGTGCCACCAGCAGTAGGACAGGGGGCCCCCGCTCCTACGAGCAGTACTTC	CATSSRTGGPRSYEQYF
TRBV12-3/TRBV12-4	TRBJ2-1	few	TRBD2	TGTGCCAGCGTACCTTACCCGAGCGGGGAATACAATGAGCAGTTCTTC	CASVPYPSGEYNEQFF
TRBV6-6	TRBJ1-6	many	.	TGTGCCAGCAGTTATTCAGCTTTCTCCTATAATTCACCCCTCCACTTT	CASSYSAFSYNSPLHF
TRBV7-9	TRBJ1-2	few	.	TGTGCCAGCAGCGCTCAGGACAGTCCTAACTATGGCTACACCTTC	CASSAQDSPNYGYTF
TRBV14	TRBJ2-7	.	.	TGTGCCAGCAGCCAAGATATCCGTAGCGAGCAGTACTTC	CASSQDIRSEQYF
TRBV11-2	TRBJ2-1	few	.	TGTGCCAGCAGCTTAGATATATCATTGGTAAATGAGCAGTTCTTC	CASSLDISLVNEQFF
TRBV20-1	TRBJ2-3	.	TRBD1	TGCAGTGCCCCACCCCAGGGGGTATGGACAGATACGCAGTATTTT	CSAPPQGVWTDTQYF
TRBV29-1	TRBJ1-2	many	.	TGCAGCGTTGAAGACAGGGTCCGTCACTATGGCTACACCTTC	CSVEDRVRHYGYTF
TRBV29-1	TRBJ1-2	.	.	TGCAGCGTTGAAGATCCCAGGTTCCTCTATGGCTACACCTTC	CSVEDPRFLYGYTF
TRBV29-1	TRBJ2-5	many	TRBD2	TGCAGCGCTAATAGCGGGAGAGCGGAGACCCAGTACTTC	CSANSGRAETQYF
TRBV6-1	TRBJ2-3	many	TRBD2	TGTGCCAGCAGTGAAGGCCCCGGCGGGGGGACAGATACGCAGTATTTT	CASSEGPGGGTDTQYF
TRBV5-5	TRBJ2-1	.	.	TGTGCCAGCAGCTTCTCCAGCGGCTCCTACAATGAGCAGTTCTTC	CASSFSSGSYNEQFF
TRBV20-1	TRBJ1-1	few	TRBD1	TGCAGTGCCCCAGGGGGGGGGCCTGAAGCTTTCTTT	CSAPGGGPEAFF
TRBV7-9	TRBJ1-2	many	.	TGTGCCAGCAGCTTAATTCCGGGGGCTAGTAACTATGGCTACACCTTC	CASSLIPGASNYGYTF
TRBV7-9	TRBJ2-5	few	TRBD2	TGTGCCAGCAGTCGTCTCAGGGGCGGGAGGGAACAAGAGACCCAGTACTTC	CASSRLRGGREQETQYF
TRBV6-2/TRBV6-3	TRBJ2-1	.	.	TGTGCCAGCAGTTACAATGCCCGGGGTGCTCGCAATGAGCAGTTCTTC	CASSYNARGARNEQFF